The clone carrying this T cell receptor beta chain was counted once. Study processing details: For nucleated cells, counts were estimated from reference gene primer amplification. Assay: immunoSEQ multiplex PCR; the TCRdb copy retains only in-frame clones and omits some. V, J and clone size are those of that table, while D and trimming were read from the DNA. This sample has tens of thousands of clones, with 87% found just once. The CDR3 length is 16 residues. Trimming removed 5 bases from V and 2 bases from J; junction bases left unmatched: 9. CDR1 and CDR2 from the germline V gene are MDHEN and SYDVKM. This record belongs to a study of blood T cell repertoires in COVID-19. Study-wide background: COVID-19 samples from acute and convalescent phases originated in the United States, Italy and Spain. T cells, B-cell-depleted T cells, or PBMCs provided the cDNA or gDNA that served as material.

This TCR came from a man aged 45-65 years with active COVID-19. The rearrangement uses TRBV28 and TRBJ2-1, with 7 nucleotides matching TRBD2. Sequenced material: peripheral blood. In DNA, the CDR3 is TGTGCCAGCAGTCCATCAGCGGGACTCCCCTACAATGAGCAGTTCTTC. It codes for CASSPSAGLPYNEQFF.